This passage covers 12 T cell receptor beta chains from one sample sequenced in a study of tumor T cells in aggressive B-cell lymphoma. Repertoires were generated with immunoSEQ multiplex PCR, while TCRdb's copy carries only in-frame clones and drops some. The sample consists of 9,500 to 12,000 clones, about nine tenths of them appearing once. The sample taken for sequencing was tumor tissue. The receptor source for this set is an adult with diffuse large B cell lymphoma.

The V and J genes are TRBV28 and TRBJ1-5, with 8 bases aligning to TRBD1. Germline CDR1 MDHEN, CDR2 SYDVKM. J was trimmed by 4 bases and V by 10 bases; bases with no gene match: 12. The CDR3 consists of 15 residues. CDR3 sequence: CATGGQGLSNQPQHF. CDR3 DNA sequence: TGTGCCACCGGTGGACAGGGCCTTAGTAATCAGCCCCAGCATTTT.

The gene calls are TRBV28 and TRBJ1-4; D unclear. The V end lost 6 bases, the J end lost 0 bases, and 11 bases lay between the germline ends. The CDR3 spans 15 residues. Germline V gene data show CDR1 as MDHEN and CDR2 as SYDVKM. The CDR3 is CASRKYGTTNEKLFF. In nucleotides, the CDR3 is TGTGCCAGCAGAAAATACGGGACAACTAATGAAAAACTGTTTTTT.

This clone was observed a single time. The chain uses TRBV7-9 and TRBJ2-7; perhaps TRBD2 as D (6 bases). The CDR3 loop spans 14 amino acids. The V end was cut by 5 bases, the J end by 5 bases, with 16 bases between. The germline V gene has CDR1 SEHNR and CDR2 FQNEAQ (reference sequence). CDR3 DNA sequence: TGTGCCAGCAGCCCGCGGGACTCCCCTGACGAGCAGTACTTC. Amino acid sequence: CASSPRDSPDEQYF.

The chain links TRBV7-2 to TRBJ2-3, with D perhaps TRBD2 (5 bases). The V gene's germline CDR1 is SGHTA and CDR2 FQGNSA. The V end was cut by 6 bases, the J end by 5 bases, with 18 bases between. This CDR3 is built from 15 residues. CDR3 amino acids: CASRSRTLGGDTQYF. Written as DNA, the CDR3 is TGTGCCAGCAGGTCCCGGACTCTGGGTGGAGATACGCAGTATTTT.

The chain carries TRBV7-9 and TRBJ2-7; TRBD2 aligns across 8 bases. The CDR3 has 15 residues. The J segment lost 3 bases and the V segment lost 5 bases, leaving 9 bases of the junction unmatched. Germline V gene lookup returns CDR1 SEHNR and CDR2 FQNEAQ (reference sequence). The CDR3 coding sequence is TGTGCCAGCAGCCCCATAGCGGGGACCTTCTACGAGCAGTACTTC. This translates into CASSPIAGTFYEQYF.

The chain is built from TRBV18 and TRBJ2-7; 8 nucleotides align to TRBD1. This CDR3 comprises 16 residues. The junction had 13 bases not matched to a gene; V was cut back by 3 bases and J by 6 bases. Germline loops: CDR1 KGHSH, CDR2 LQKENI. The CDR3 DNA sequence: TGTGCCAGCTCACCCCTGGGGACAGGACAGGCCTCCGAGCAGTACTTC. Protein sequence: CASSPLGTGQASEQYF.

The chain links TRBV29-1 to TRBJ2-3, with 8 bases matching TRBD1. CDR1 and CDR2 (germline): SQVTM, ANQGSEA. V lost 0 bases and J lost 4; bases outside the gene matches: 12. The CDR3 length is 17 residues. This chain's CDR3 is CSVEDQWTGIRSDTQYF. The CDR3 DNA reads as TGCAGCGTTGAAGATCAATGGACAGGGATTAGGTCAGATACGCAGTATTTT.

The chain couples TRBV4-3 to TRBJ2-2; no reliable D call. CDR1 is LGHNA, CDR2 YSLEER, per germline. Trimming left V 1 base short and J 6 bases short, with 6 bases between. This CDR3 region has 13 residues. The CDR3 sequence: CASSQVRAGELFF. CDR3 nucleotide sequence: TGCGCCAGCAGCCAAGTTAGAGCCGGGGAGCTGTTTTTT.

Written as DNA, the CDR3 is TGTGCCAGCAGTTTATCTGGCCTTCAGACTGGAAACACCATATATTTT. Translation gives CASSLSGLQTGNTIYF. The genes are TRBV28 and TRBJ1-3, with no clear D. From germline, CDR1 is MDHEN and CDR2 SYDVKM. V was pared by 1 base and J by 2 bases, with 12 bases between. This CDR3 has 16 residues.

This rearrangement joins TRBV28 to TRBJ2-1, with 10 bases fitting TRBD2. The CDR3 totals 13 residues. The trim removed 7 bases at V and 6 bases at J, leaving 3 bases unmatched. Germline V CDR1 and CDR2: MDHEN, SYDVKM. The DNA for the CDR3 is TGTGCCAGCACTCTAGCGGGAGCCAATGAGCAGTTCTTC. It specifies CASTLAGANEQFF. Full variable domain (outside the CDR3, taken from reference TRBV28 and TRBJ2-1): DVKVTQSSRYLVKRTGEKVFLECVQDMDHENMFWYRQDPGLGLRLIYFSYDVKMKEKGDIPEGYSVSREKKERFSLILESASTNQTSMYLCASTLAGANEQFFGPGTRLTVL.

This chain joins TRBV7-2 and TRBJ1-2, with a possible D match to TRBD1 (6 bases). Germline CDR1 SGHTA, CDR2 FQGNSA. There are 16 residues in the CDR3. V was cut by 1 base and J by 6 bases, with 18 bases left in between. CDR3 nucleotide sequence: TGTGCCAGCAGCTTAGATGGAGGGGGGGGTCGAAATGGCTACACCTTC. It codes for CASSLDGGGGRNGYTF.

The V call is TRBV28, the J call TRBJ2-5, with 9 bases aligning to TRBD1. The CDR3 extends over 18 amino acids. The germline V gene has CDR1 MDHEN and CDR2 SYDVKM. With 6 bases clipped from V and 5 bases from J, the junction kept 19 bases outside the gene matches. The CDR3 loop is CASRLLLKTQGAGETQYF. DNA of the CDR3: TGTGCCAGCAGACTCCTCCTCAAAACACAGGGGGCCGGGGAGACCCAGTACTTC.